This T cell receptor (beta chain) is from a study of OX40 agonist ivuxolimab in advanced cancers. Only in-frame clones appear in the TCRdb table, and some are missing; sequencing was by immunoSEQ multiplex PCR. The sample lists over 25,000 clones; 81% were seen once. Only a few counts were recorded for this clone. The V gene end was trimmed by 1 base and the J gene end by 8 bases; junction bases not matched to a gene: 11. The CDR3 has 17 amino acids. Germline assignment: CDR1 SGHTA and CDR2 FQGNSA. Sequencing was performed on CD4+ or CD8+ T cells sorted from blood, taken in a trial of the OX40 agonist ivuxolimab. The V and J genes are TRBV7-2 and TRBJ2-1, with 10 bases aligning to TRBD2. This clonotype was obtained from an adult with an advanced solid tumor such as melanoma, head and neck, liver or kidney cancer. Written as DNA, the CDR3 is TGTGCCAGCAGCTTAGGCCTAGCGGGAGCCACCAGGGATGAGCAGTTCTTC. Translating gives CASSLGLAGATRDEQFF.